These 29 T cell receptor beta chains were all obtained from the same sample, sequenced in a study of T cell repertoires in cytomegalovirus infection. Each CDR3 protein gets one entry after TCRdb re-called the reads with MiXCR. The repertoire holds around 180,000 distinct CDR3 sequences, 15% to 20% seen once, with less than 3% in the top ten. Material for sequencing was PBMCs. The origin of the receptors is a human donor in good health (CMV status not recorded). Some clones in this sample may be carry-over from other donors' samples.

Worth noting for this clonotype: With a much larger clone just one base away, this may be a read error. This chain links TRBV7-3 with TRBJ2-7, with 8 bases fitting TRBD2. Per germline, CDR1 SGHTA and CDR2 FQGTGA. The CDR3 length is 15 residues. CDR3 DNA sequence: TGTGCCAGCAGCTTAAGCCGGGGGGGGCCCGTCGAGCCGTACTTC. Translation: CASSLSRGGPVEPYF.

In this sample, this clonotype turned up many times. The CDR3 DNA reads TGTGCCAGCAGGCAGAGGGGCGGCAATAACTATGGCTACACCTTC. Encoded protein: CASRQRGGNNYGYTF. The rearrangement joins TRBV6-1 to TRBJ1-2; TRBD1 is a possible D gene (5 bases). Trimming took off 6 bases at V and 1 base at J, with 15 bases between the two ends. The CDR3 totals 15 residues. CDR1 MNHNS and CDR2 SASEGT come from the germline V gene.

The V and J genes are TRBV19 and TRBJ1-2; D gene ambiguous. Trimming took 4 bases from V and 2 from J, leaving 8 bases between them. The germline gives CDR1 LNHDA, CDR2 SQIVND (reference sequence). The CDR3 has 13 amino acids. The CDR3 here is CASSKAENYGYTF. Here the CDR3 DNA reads TGTGCCAGTAGTAAGGCCGAAAACTATGGCTACACCTTC.

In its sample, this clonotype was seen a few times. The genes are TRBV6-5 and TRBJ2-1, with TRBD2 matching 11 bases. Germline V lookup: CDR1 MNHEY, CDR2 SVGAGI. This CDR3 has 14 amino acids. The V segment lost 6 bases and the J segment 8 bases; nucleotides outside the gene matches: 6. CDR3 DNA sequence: TGTGCCAGCAGCCGGACTAGCGGGTATGATGAGCAGTTCTTC. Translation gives CASSRTSGYDEQFF.

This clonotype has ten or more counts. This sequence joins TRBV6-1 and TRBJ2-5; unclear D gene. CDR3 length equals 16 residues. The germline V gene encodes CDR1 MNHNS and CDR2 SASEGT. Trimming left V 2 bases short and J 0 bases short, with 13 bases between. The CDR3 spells CASSELVAAYQETQYF. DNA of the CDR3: TGTGCCAGCAGTGAATTAGTAGCTGCGTACCAAGAGACCCAGTACTTC.

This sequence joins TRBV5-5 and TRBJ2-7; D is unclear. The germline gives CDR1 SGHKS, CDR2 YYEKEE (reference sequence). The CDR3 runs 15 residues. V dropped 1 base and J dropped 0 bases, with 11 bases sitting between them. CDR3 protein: CASSLYTDPSYEQYF. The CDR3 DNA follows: TGTGCCAGCAGCTTGTATACGGACCCCTCCTACGAGCAGTACTTC. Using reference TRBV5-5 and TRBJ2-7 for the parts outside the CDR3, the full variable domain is DAGVTQSPTHLIKTRGQQVTLRCSPISGHKSVSWYQQVLGQGPQFIFQYYEKEERGRGNFPDRFSARQFPNYSSELNVNALLLGDSALYLCASSLYTDPSYEQYFGPGTRLTVT.

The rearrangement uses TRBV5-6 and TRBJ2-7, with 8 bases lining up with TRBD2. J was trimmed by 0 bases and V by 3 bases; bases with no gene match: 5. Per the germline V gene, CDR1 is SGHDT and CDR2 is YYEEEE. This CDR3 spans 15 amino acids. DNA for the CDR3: TGTGCCAGCAGCTCGGGGGGGCAGGGCTCCTACGAGCAGTACTTC. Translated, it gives CASSSGGQGSYEQYF.

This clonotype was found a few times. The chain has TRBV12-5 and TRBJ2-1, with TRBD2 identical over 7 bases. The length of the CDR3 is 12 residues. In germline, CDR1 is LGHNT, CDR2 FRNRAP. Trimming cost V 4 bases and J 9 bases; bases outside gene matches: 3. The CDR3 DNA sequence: TGTGCTAGTGGTTGGGGGGGAAGTGAGCAGTTCTTC. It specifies CASGWGGSEQFF. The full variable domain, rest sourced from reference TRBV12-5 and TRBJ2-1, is DARVTQTPRHKVTEMGQEVTMRCQPILGHNTVFWYRQTMMQGLELLAYFRNRAPLDDSGMPKDRFSAEMPDATLATLKIQPSEPRDSAVYFCASGWGGSEQFFGPGTRLTVL.

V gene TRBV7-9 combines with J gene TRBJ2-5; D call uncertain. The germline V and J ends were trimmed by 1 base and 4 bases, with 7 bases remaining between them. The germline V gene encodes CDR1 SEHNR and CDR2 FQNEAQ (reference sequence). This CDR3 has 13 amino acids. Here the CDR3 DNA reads TGTGCCAGCAGCTTAGGGCAGATAGAGACCCAGTACTTC. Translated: CASSLGQIETQYF. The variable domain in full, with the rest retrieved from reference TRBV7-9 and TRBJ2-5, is DTGVSQNPRHKITKRGQNVTFRCDPISEHNRLYWYRQTLGQGPEFLTYFQNEAQLEKSRLLSDRFSAERPKGSFSTLEIQRTEQGDSAMYLCASSLGQIETQYFGPGTRLLVL.

The CDR3 here is CASSLAEGAVNEQFF. The CDR3 region has the DNA TGCGCCAGCAGCTTGGCCGAGGGCGCGGTAAATGAGCAGTTCTTC. The chain recombines TRBV5-1 with TRBJ2-1; D perhaps matches TRBD2 (5 bases). Deletions cut 0 bases from V and 7 bases from J, with 14 bases between. The CDR3 is 15 amino acids. In germline, CDR1 is SGHRS, CDR2 YFSETQ.

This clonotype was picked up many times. DNA for the CDR3: TGTGCCAGCAGTTTTGGTTCGGACAGTAGGAAGACCCAGTACTTC. It translates to CASSFGSDSRKTQYF. J is TRBJ2-5 and V is TRBV6-5, with D maybe TRBD1 (6 bases). This CDR3 has 15 amino acids. Per germline, CDR1 MNHEY and CDR2 SVGAGI. Trimming pared 4 bases from V and 6 bases from J, leaving 18 bases between.

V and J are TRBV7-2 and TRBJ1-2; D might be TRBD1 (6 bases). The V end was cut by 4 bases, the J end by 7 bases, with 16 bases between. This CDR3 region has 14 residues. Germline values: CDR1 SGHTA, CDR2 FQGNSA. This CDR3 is CASSSRTALSGYTF. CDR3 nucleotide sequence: TGTGCCAGCAGCTCTCGGACAGCCCTGTCTGGCTACACCTTC.

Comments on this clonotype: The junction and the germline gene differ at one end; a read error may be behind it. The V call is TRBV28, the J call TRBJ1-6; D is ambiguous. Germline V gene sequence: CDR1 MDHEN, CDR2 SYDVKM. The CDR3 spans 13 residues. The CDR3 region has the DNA TGTGCCAGCAGTTTAGAGATCCTTTCACCCCACCACTTT. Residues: CASSLEILSPHHF.

The chain's CDR3 is CASSMNSYGYTF. The CDR3 DNA follows: TGTGCCAGCAGCATGAACAGCTATGGCTACACCTTC. The chain recombines TRBV2 with TRBJ1-2; D is unclear. Germline lookup yields CDR1 SNHLY and CDR2 FYNNEI. The V end lost 6 bases, the J end lost 4 bases, and 9 bases lay between the germline ends. This CDR3 spans 12 amino acids.

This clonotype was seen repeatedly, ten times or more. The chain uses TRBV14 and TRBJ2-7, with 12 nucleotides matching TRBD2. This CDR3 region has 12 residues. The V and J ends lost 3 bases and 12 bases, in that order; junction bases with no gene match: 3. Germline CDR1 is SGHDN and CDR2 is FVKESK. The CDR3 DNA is TGTGCCAGCAGCCACGGACTAGCGGGAACGTACTTC. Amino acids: CASSHGLAGTYF.

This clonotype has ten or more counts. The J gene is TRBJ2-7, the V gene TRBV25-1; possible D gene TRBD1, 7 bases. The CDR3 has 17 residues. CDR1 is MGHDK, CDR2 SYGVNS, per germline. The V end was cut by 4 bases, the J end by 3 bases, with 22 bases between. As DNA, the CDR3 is TGTGCCAGCAGTGCAGCTTCAGGGGGGCTCGCCAGCTACGAGCAGTACTTC. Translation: CASSAASGGLASYEQYF.

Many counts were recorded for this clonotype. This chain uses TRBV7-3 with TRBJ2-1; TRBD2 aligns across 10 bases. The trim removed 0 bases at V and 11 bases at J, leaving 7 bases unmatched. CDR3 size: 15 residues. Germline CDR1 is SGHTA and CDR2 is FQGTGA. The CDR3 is CASSLTGLAGAQQFF. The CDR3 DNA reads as TGTGCCAGCAGCTTAACCGGTCTAGCGGGAGCTCAGCAGTTCTTC. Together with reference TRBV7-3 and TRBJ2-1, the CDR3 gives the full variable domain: GAGVSQTPSNKVTEKGKYVELRCDPISGHTALYWYRQSLGQGPEFLIYFQGTGAADDSGLPNDRFFAVRPEGSVSTLKIQRTERGDSAVYLCASSLTGLAGAQQFFGPGTRLTVL.

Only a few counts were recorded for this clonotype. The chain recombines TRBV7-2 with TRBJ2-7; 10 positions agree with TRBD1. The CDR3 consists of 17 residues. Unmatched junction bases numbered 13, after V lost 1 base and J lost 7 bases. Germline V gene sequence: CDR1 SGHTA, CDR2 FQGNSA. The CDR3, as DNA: TGTGCCAGCAGCTTAGTTTCGGCCGGGACAGGGGCCCGGGAGCAGTACTTC. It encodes CASSLVSAGTGAREQYF.

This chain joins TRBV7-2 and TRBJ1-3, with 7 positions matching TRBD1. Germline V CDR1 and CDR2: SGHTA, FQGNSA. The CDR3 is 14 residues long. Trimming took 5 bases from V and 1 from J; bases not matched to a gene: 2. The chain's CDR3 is CASSPGQSGNTIYF. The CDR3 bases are TGTGCCAGCAGCCCGGGACAGTCTGGAAACACCATATATTTT.

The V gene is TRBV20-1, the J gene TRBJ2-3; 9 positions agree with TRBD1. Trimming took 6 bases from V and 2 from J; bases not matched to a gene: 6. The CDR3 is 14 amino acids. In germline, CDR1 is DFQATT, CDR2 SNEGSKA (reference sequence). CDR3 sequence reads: CSAETGGPTDTQYF. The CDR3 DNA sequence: TGCAGTGCGGAAACAGGGGGCCCCACAGATACGCAGTATTTT.

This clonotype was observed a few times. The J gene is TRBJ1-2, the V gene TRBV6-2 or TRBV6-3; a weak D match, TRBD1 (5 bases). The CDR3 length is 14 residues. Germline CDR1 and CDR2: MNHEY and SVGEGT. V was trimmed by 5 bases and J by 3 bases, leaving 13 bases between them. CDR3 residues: CASSAIGGDYGYTF. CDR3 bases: TGTGCCAGCAGTGCCATCGGAGGGGACTATGGCTACACCTTC.

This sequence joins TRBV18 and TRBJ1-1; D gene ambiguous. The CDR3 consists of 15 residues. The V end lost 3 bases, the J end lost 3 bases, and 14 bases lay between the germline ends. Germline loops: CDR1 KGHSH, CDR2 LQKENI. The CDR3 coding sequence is TGTGCCAGCTCACCGAACACTCAGTGGGACACTGAAGCTTTCTTT. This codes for CASSPNTQWDTEAFF.

CDR3 in DNA: TGTGCCAGCAGTTTAGCACAGAGATATGGCTACACCTTC. Translation: CASSLAQRYGYTF. This rearrangement joins TRBV12-3 or TRBV12-4 to TRBJ1-2, with no clear D. With 0 bases removed from V and 5 bases from J, the gap between germline ends came to 7 bases. The CDR3 has 13 amino acids.

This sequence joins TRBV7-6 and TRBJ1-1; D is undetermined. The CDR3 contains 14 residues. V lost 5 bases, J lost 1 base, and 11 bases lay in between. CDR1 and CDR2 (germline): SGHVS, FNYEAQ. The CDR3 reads CASSLTDENTEAFF. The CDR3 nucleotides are TGTGCCAGCAGCCTTACAGATGAGAACACTGAAGCTTTCTTT.

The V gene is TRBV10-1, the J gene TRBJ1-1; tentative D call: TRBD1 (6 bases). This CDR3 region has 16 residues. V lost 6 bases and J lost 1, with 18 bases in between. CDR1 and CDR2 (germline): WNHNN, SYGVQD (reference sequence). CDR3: CASSQFRQARNTEAFF. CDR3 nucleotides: TGCGCCAGCAGCCAGTTCCGACAGGCTCGGAACACTGAAGCTTTCTTT.

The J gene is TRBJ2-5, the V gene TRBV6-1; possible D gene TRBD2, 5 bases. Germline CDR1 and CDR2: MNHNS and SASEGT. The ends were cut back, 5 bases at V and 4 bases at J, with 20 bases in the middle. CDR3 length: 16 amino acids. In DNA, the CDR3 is TGTGCCAGCAGTACCGGACTGCCCGGCGGATTAGAGACCCAGTACTTC. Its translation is CASSTGLPGGLETQYF.

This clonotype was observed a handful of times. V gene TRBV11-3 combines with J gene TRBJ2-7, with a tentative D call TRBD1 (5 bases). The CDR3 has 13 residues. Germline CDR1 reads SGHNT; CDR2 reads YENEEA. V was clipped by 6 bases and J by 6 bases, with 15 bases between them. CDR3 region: CASSWGPEREQYF. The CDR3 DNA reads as TGTGCCAGCAGTTGGGGCCCCGAGCGCGAGCAGTACTTC.

CDR3 sequence (DNA): TGCGCCAGCAGCCAAGGTCGAGGGGTGAACACTGAAGCTTTCTTT. Its protein product is CASSQGRGVNTEAFF. This chain joins TRBV4-1 and TRBJ1-1; possibly TRBD1 for D (5 bases). CDR1 and CDR2 from the germline V gene are MGHRA and YSYEKL. The CDR3 sequence is 15 residues long. Between the trimmed V and J ends, which lost 1 base and 0 bases, there was a span of 9 bases.

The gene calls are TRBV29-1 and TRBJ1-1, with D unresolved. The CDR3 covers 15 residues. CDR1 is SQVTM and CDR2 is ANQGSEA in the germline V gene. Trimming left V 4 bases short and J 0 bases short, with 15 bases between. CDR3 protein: CSVGVPQALNTEAFF. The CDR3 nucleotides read TGCAGCGTTGGCGTCCCCCAGGCCCTGAACACTGAAGCTTTCTTT.